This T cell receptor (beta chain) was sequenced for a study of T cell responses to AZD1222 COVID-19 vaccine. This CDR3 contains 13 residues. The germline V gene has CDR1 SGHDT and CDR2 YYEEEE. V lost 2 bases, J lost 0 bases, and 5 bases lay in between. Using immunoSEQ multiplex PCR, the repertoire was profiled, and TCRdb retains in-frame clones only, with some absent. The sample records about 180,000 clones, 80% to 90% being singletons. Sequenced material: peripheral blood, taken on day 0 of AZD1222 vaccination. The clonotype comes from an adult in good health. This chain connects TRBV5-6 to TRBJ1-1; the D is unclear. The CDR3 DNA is TGTGCCAGCAGCTTTTTCCTGAACACTGAAGCTTTCTTT. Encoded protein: CASSFFLNTEAFF.